The present T cell receptor beta chain was sequenced within a study of technical replicates of blood from several donors. Here immunoSEQ multiplex PCR was the method, and the copy in TCRdb shows in-frame clones only, minus some. The sample includes around 100,000 clones, about 95% of them seen just once. The sample consisted of T cells isolated from PBMCs. The receptor comes from a human donor in good health.

CDR3 DNA sequence: TGTGCCAGCAGCTTAACCCCAGGGGACAGGGTGAGGGCTGAGCAGTTCTTC. Its protein product is CASSLTPGDRVRAEQFF. The chain combines TRBV7-9 with TRBJ2-1; 9 bases fit TRBD1. There are 17 residues in the CDR3. CDR1 is SEHNR and CDR2 is FQNEAQ in the germline V gene (reference sequence). J gave up 9 bases and V 2 bases, and 14 bases lay outside the gene matches.